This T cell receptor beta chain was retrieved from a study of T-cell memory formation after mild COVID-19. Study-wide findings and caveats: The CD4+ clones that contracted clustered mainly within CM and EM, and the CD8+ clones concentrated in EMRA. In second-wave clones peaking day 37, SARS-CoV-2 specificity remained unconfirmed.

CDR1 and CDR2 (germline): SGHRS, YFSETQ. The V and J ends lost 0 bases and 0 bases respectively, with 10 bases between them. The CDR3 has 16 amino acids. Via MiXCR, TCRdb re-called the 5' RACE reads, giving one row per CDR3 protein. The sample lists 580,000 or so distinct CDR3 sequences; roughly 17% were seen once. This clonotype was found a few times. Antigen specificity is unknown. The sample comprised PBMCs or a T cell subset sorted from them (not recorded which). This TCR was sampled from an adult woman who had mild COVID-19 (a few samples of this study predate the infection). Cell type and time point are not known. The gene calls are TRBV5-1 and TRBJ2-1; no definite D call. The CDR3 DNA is TGCGCCAGCAGCTTGGGCCTTCTAAGCTCCTACAATGAGCAGTTCTTC. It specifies CASSLGLLSSYNEQFF.